This T cell receptor (beta chain) was obtained from a study of spatial heterogeneity in lung cancer. The study, taken as a whole, reports: Alpha and beta chain coverage of tumor T cells was estimated at about 7.6% and 13%, respectively. Expanded intratumoral alpha and beta TCR counts tracked tumor mutation counts.

Regarding time point: sample taken at primary tumor resection. The donors, about 74 patients with untreated early-stage non-small cell lung cancer, provided the samples. Sequencing of whole RNA from tumor, nontumor lung or frozen PBMC involved no sorting. This clonotype is termed medium-sized (0.01 to 0.1%). Antigen specificity is unknown. This CDR3 is built from 14 residues. Germline V gene data show CDR1 as MRHNA and CDR2 as SNTAGT. V lost 8 bases to trimming and J lost 1 base, with 13 bases between them. Every individual TCR cDNA molecule carried its own unique molecular identifier, which allowed correction of PCR and sequencing errors. TCRdb re-called the 5' RACE reads with MiXCR, one entry per CDR3 protein. The table records 18,000 or so distinct CDR3 sequences, 6.5% of them present only once.

This specimen consisted of lung tumor tissue, obtained at surgery. The TCR was taken from a female donor with early-stage non-small cell lung cancer. The V and J genes are TRBV6-4 and TRBJ2-3; TRBD2 is a possible D gene (6 bases). CDR3 in DNA: TGTGCCAGCTCACGGGAGTCGGGCACAGATACGCAGTATTTT. Residues: CASSRESGTDTQYF.